Listed here are 27 T cell receptor beta chains from one sample, sequenced in a study of cytomegalovirus exposure and HLA in healthy donors. Amplification used 60 Vbeta primers and 13 Jbeta primers. TCRdb's copy holds only in-frame clones and misses some; the assay was immunoSEQ multiplex PCR. The sample contains about 190,000 clones, approximately 88% of which appear only once. Sequences were obtained from PBMCs. The receptors were gathered from a woman aged 50 to 60 in good health and CMV-seropositive.

The rearrangement uses TRBV11-1 and TRBJ2-5, with 8 bases aligning to TRBD1. Germline values: CDR1 SGHAT, CDR2 FQDESV (reference sequence). The length of the CDR3 is 15 residues. V was clipped by 4 bases and J by 5 bases; unmatched bases: 9. The CDR3 is CASSSRQGIRETQYF. The CDR3 DNA reads TGTGCCAGCAGCTCTCGACAGGGGATACGGGAGACCCAGTACTTC.

The chain joins TRBV14 to TRBJ2-5, with TRBD2 matching over 9 bases. Germline V gives CDR1 SGHDN, CDR2 FVKESK. CDR3 length: 17 amino acids. V shed 3 bases and J 4 bases; nucleotides not matched to a gene: 12. CDR3 sequence reads: CASSQSRGGAMRETQYF. CDR3 nucleotides: TGTGCCAGCAGCCAGTCTCGCGGGGGGGCCATGAGAGAGACCCAGTACTTC.

A remark on this clone: In the same sample, other DNA sequences code for this CDR3. The genes are TRBV6-6 and TRBJ2-7, with D possibly being TRBD1 (6 bases). V was shortened by 6 bases and J by 2 bases, with 14 bases between the two germline ends. Germline loops: CDR1 MNHNY, CDR2 SVGAGI (reference sequence). The CDR3 is 14 residues long. The DNA for the CDR3 is TGTGCCAGCAGGCTAGACAGGAATACCTACGAGCAGTACTTC. This codes for CASRLDRNTYEQYF.

The chain combines TRBV7-9 with TRBJ1-4, with D perhaps TRBD1 (6 bases). Germline V gene data show CDR1 as SEHNR and CDR2 as FQNEAQ (reference sequence). V shed 5 bases and J shed 0 bases, with 22 bases lying between them. This CDR3 region has 19 residues. CDR3 coding DNA: TGTGCCAGCAGCAATGGGTATTGGGGGCCGGTTGCAACTAATGAAAAACTGTTTTTT. It is translated as CASSNGYWGPVATNEKLFF.

The CDR3 DNA reads TGTGCCAGCAGTACAACGACAGGGGTCCGGTCACCCCTCCACTTT. Protein sequence: CASSTTTGVRSPLHF. This chain joins TRBV27 and TRBJ1-6; TRBD1 matches at 8 bases. Germline V gives CDR1 MNHEY, CDR2 SMNVEV (reference sequence). The ends lost 5 bases at V and 10 bases at J; junction bases unmatched: 10. There are 15 residues in the CDR3.

The chain is built from TRBV7-9 and TRBJ2-2, with D tentatively TRBD2 (7 bases). Germline V CDR1 and CDR2: SEHNR, FQNEAQ (reference sequence). V dropped 5 bases and J dropped 3 bases, with 16 bases sitting between them. The CDR3 has 16 amino acids. The CDR3 loop is CASSTPGGLDTGELFF. CDR3 in DNA: TGTGCCAGCAGCACCCCCGGGGGGCTGGACACCGGGGAGCTGTTTTTT.

V gene TRBV11-2 combines with J gene TRBJ2-3; no firm D call. V shed 3 bases and J shed 5 bases, with 9 bases lying between them. Germline CDR1 reads SGHAT; CDR2 reads FQNNGV. This CDR3 is 13 amino acids long. CDR3 sequence: CASSFAGGDTQYF. CDR3 nucleotides: TGTGCCAGCAGCTTCGCCGGCGGAGATACGCAGTATTTT.

Concerning this clone: At one end, the junction sequence differs from germline, possibly due to a read error. The chain recombines TRBV7-9 with TRBJ1-1; D gene uncertain. CDR3 length equals 12 residues. The germline CDR1 and CDR2 sequences are SEHNR and FQNEAQ (reference sequence). The CDR3 coding sequence is TGTTCCAGCAGCTTCATGAACACTGAAGCTTTCTTT. It encodes CSSSFMNTEAFF. The full variable domain, in which reference TRBV7-9 and TRBJ1-1 provide the parts outside the CDR3, is DTGVSQNPRHKITKRGQNVTFRCDPISEHNRLYWYRQTLGQGPEFLTYFQNEAQLEKSRLLSDRFSAERPKGSFSTLEIQRTEQGDSAMYLCSSSFMNTEAFFGQGTRLTVV.

The chain is built from TRBV9 and TRBJ1-6; D is possibly TRBD1 (5 bases). The CDR3 covers 16 residues. The germline CDR1 and CDR2 sequences are SGDLS and YYNGEE. V dropped 3 bases and J dropped 10 bases, with 20 bases sitting between them. In nucleotides, the CDR3 is TGTGCCAGCAGCGCACCCCTGGGCAGGGAGGACTCACCCCTCCACTTT. It encodes CASSAPLGREDSPLHF. The entire variable domain, with the rest obtained from reference TRBV9 and TRBJ1-6, is as follows: DSGVTQTPKHLITATGQRVTLRCSPRSGDLSVYWYQQSLDQGLQFLIQYYNGEERAKGNILERFSAQQFPDLHSELNLSSLELGDSALYFCASSAPLGREDSPLHFGNGTRLTVT.

The rearrangement uses TRBV6-5 and TRBJ1-2; possible D gene TRBD1, 5 bases. The CDR3 is made up of 13 amino acids. V lost 2 bases, J lost 5 bases, and 9 bases lay in between. Germline CDR1 is MNHEY and CDR2 is SVGAGI. The CDR3 loop is CASSYDRKYGYTF. In nucleotides, the CDR3 is TGTGCCAGCAGTTACGACAGAAAATATGGCTACACCTTC.

The rearrangement uses TRBV5-4 and TRBJ2-7; 8 bases map to TRBD1. CDR3 length: 15 residues. Losses at the gene ends were 4 bases for V and 3 bases for J; bases not matched to a gene: 9. The germline V gene encodes CDR1 SGHNT and CDR2 YYREEE (reference sequence). The DNA of the CDR3 is TGTGCCAGCAGCCCGGGACAGGACAGCCGCTACGAGCAGTACTTC. Translation: CASSPGQDSRYEQYF.

V usage is TRBV9 and J usage is TRBJ1-1; D gene unclear. The CDR3 loop spans 13 amino acids. Germline V lookup: CDR1 SGDLS, CDR2 YYNGEE. V was pared by 3 bases and J by 0 bases, with 6 bases between. The DNA of the CDR3 is TGTGCCAGCAGCGCGCACATGAACACTGAAGCTTTCTTT. Protein product: CASSAHMNTEAFF.

The chain has TRBV7-2 and TRBJ2-5; TRBD2 matches 8 bases. Germline V gives CDR1 SGHTA, CDR2 FQGNSA. The CDR3 has 14 residues. V lost 8 bases and J lost 5; bases outside the gene matches: 10. The CDR3 sequence is CASSGRGGLETQYF. The CDR3 DNA reads TGTGCCAGCTCCGGGAGGGGGGGCCTTGAGACCCAGTACTTC. Full variable domain (rest looked up from reference TRBV7-2 and TRBJ2-5): GAGVSQSPSNKVTEKGKDVELRCDPISGHTALYWYRQSLGQGLEFLIYFQGNSAPDKSGLPSDRFSAERTGGSVSTLTIQRTQQEDSAVYLCASSGRGGLETQYFGPGTRLLVL.

This chain joins TRBV11-2 and TRBJ2-1, with 11 positions matching TRBD2. Germline CDR1 SGHAT, CDR2 FQNNGV. The CDR3 runs to 14 residues. The V and J ends lost 5 bases and 8 bases, in that order; junction bases with no gene match: 5. The CDR3 spells CASSNSGGAHEQFF. The CDR3 DNA reads as TGTGCCAGCAGCAATAGCGGGGGGGCCCATGAGCAGTTCTTC. Looking up the rest from reference TRBV11-2 and TRBJ2-1 gives the full variable domain: EAGVAQSPRYKIIEKRQSVAFWCNPISGHATLYWYQQILGQGPKLLIQFQNNGVVDDSQLPKDRFSAERLKGVDSTLKIQPAKLEDSAVYLCASSNSGGAHEQFFGPGTRLTVL.

This clone was counted once. The chain recombines TRBV5-4 with TRBJ2-1; D is undetermined. CDR3 size: 14 residues. Trimming took 4 bases from V and 6 from J, leaving 14 bases between them. Germline V gene sequence: CDR1 SGHNT, CDR2 YYREEE (reference sequence). DNA of the CDR3: TGTGCCAGCAGCCATCCCCCAGACTTCAATGAGCAGTTCTTC. Translation gives CASSHPPDFNEQFF.

This chain links TRBV29-1 with TRBJ2-3, with TRBD2 as a possible D gene (5 bases). CDR3 length: 18 amino acids. V gave up 8 bases and J gave up 1 base, with 28 bases separating them. Looked up from germline, CDR1 is SQVTM and CDR2 is ANQGSEA. The CDR3 DNA follows: TGCAGCCGTGAAATAGAGGACTTTAACGGGTCGCGCACAGATACGCAGTATTTT. Its translation: CSREIEDFNGSRTDTQYF.

This CDR3 is CASSLGQKRGYTF. The CDR3 region has the DNA TGTGCCAGCAGTTTAGGACAGAAGAGAGGCTACACCTTC. The chain carries TRBV28 and TRBJ1-2; maybe TRBD1 (6 bases). V was cut by 2 bases and J by 8 bases, with 12 bases left in between. The CDR3 runs 13 residues. The germline gives CDR1 MDHEN, CDR2 SYDVKM.

In the case of this clone: Other DNA sequences of this sample code for an identical CDR3. The chain recombines TRBV6-1 with TRBJ1-2, with a possible D match to TRBD1 (6 bases). Germline V gene data show CDR1 as MNHNS and CDR2 as SASEGT. The CDR3 covers 13 residues. Trimming shortened V by 6 bases and J by 7 bases, and 15 bases separated the two germline ends. CDR3 coding DNA: TGTGCCAGCAGGGCCACAGGGTTGGGTGGCTACACCTTC. Translated, it gives CASRATGLGGYTF.

This chain joins TRBV6-1 and TRBJ1-3; D may be TRBD1 (5 bases). Germline V gene lookup returns CDR1 MNHNS and CDR2 SASEGT. The CDR3 runs 15 residues. V was clipped by 8 bases and J by 0 bases, with 14 bases between them. The CDR3, as DNA: TGTGCCAGCTATGAATGGGGGGGCTCTGGAAACACCATATATTTT. It is translated as CASYEWGGSGNTIYF.

This chain joins TRBV18 and TRBJ1-1; tentative D call: TRBD1 (5 bases). Looked up from germline, CDR1 is KGHSH and CDR2 is LQKENI. This CDR3 comprises 16 residues. V lost 0 bases to trimming and J lost 1 base, with 12 bases between them. The CDR3 loop reads CASSPPEGLGNTEAFF. CDR3 nucleotides: TGTGCCAGCTCACCACCGGAGGGGCTCGGGAACACTGAAGCTTTCTTT.

V usage is TRBV2 and J usage is TRBJ2-1; TRBD2 aligns across 10 bases. This CDR3 is 15 amino acids long. V gave up 4 bases and J gave up 6 bases; unmatched junction bases: 6. From germline, CDR1 is SNHLY and CDR2 FYNNEI. CDR3 protein: CASSVSSGGSNEQFF. CDR3 nucleotides: TGTGCCAGCAGTGTATCTAGCGGGGGTTCCAATGAGCAGTTCTTC.

The J gene is TRBJ1-2, the V gene TRBV21-1; no check of the table's D call, TRBD1, against the DNA was made. TRBV21-1 is recorded as a pseudogene. CDR3 size: 13 residues. This CDR3 is CASSKDRGYGYTF. The DNA for the CDR3 is TGTGCCAGCAGCAAAGACAGGGGGTATGGCTACACCTTC.

This clone is a singleton in its sample. V and J are TRBV5-6 and TRBJ2-1, with D maybe TRBD1 (7 bases). Per germline, CDR1 SGHDT and CDR2 YYEEEE. The ends were cut back, 7 bases at V and 10 bases at J, with 21 bases in the middle. CDR3 length: 14 amino acids. The CDR3 DNA reads TGTGCCAGCGCCGGGACAGTAGGAGGGTACGAGCAGTTCTTC. Its protein is CASAGTVGGYEQFF.

The V gene is TRBV6-5, the J gene TRBJ2-2; no definite D call. The V end lost 5 bases, the J end lost 5 bases, and 9 bases lay between the germline ends. The CDR3 is 13 residues long. In germline, CDR1 is MNHEY, CDR2 SVGAGI. The DNA of the CDR3 is TGTGCCAGCAGTACTGCTGGTACCGGGGAGCTGTTTTTT. Translating it yields CASSTAGTGELFF.

The chain recombines TRBV14 with TRBJ1-2; the D gene is possibly TRBD1 (6 bases). In germline, CDR1 is SGHDN, CDR2 FVKESK. This CDR3 is built from 15 residues. The ends were cut back, 6 bases at V and 1 base at J, with 15 bases in the middle. Here the CDR3 DNA reads TGTGCCAGCAGACGCACCGGGACACATAACTATGGCTACACCTTC. Protein product: CASRRTGTHNYGYTF.

This clone was seen only once. The chain links TRBV18 to TRBJ1-4; 7 bases match TRBD1. The CDR3 runs 13 residues. Germline trimming cut 2 bases from V and 8 bases from J; bases unmatched to any gene: 2. The germline V gene has CDR1 KGHSH and CDR2 LQKENI. CDR3 residues: CASSPDRDEKLFF. In DNA form, the CDR3 reads TGTGCCAGCTCACCAGACAGGGACGAAAAACTGTTTTTT. Full variable domain (rest looked up from reference TRBV18 and TRBJ1-4): NAGVMQNPRHLVRRRGQEARLRCSPMKGHSHVYWYRQLPEEGLKFMVYLQKENIIDESGMPKERFSAEFPKEGPSILRIQQVVRGDSAAYFCASSPDRDEKLFFGSGTQLSVL.

The V gene is TRBV7-8, the J gene TRBJ2-7; unclear D gene. This CDR3 has 11 residues. Germline CDR1 is SGHVS and CDR2 is FQNEAQ. Between the trimmed V and J ends, which lost 2 bases and 4 bases, there was a span of 3 bases. This chain's CDR3 is CASSLHYEQYF. CDR3 in DNA: TGTGCCAGCAGCTTACATTACGAGCAGTACTTC. The complete variable domain, with remaining parts taken from reference TRBV7-8 and TRBJ2-7, reads GAGVSQSPRYKVAKRGQDVALRCDPISGHVSLFWYQQALGQGPEFLTYFQNEAQLDKSGLPSDRFFAERPEGSVSTLKIQRTQQEDSAVYLCASSLHYEQYFGPGTRLTVT.